Listed here are 24 T cell receptor beta chains from one sample, sequenced in a study of shared clonotypes between healthy human individuals. Naive-designated CD8 cells lacked CD45RO, were positively enriched for CCR7, and omitted terminally differentiated effector memory CD45RA+ cells. Clones were sequenced by immunoSEQ multiplex PCR, and TCRdb holds only the in-frame ones, with some missing. The sample lists around 650,000 clones; 95% to 97% were seen once. Sequencing was carried out using naive CD8+ T cells sorted from blood. All receptors come from a young woman in good health.

The chain uses TRBV25-1 and TRBJ1-1; 9 bases line up with TRBD1. The CDR3 contains 16 residues. V shed 6 bases, J shed 2 bases, and the junction held 10 bases outside the gene matches. Looked up from germline, CDR1 is MGHDK and CDR2 is SYGVNS. CDR3 coding DNA: TGTGCCAGCAGCCCAAAACCGGGACAGGGTAACACTGAAGCTTTCTTT. Translated: CASSPKPGQGNTEAFF.

The genes are TRBV7-8 and TRBJ1-5; 10 nucleotides agree with TRBD1. The CDR3 length is 15 residues. Germline V gene sequence: CDR1 SGHVS, CDR2 FQNEAQ. The junction had 9 bases not matched to a gene; V was cut back by 10 bases and J by 3 bases. CDR3 in DNA: TGTGCCACCCGGTCCGGGACAGGGGACAATCAGCCCCAGCATTTT. This gives the protein CATRSGTGDNQPQHF.

V and J are TRBV6-1 and TRBJ1-2; D ambiguous. The germline V and J ends were trimmed by 1 base and 4 bases, with 7 bases remaining between them. Germline V gene sequence: CDR1 MNHNS, CDR2 SASEGT. The CDR3 contains 13 residues. The CDR3 loop reads CASSEGNGYGYTF. The CDR3 nucleotides read TGTGCCAGCAGTGAAGGTAACGGCTATGGCTACACCTTC.

This sequence joins TRBV6-5 and TRBJ2-2; D is unresolved. The CDR3 has 13 residues. The germline gives CDR1 MNHEY, CDR2 SVGAGI. The ends were cut back, 0 bases at V and 6 bases at J, with 5 bases in the middle. DNA of the CDR3: TGTGCCAGCAGTTACTCCGGGTCCGGGGAGCTGTTTTTT. Translation gives CASSYSGSGELFF.

The rearrangement joins TRBV19 to TRBJ2-1; D unresolved. V lost 1 base, J lost 9 bases, and 4 bases lay in between. The CDR3 runs 11 residues. Germline lookup yields CDR1 LNHDA and CDR2 SQIVND (reference sequence). This CDR3 reads CASSIASEQFF. The CDR3 DNA reads TGTGCCAGTAGTATAGCCAGTGAGCAGTTCTTC.

The chain links TRBV5-6 to TRBJ1-6; the match to TRBD1 covers 8 bases. Germline assignment: CDR1 SGHDT and CDR2 YYEEEE. The CDR3 has 16 amino acids. V was pared by 5 bases and J by 6 bases, with 10 bases of the junction left unmatched. CDR3 nucleotide sequence: TGTGCCAGCAGGCCCTCCGGGACAGGACTTAATTCACCCCTCCACTTT. Its translation is CASRPSGTGLNSPLHF.

The chain links TRBV5-1 to TRBJ2-2, with no clear D. V dropped 0 bases and J dropped 3 bases, with 12 bases sitting between them. CDR1 SGHRS and CDR2 YFSETQ come from the germline V gene. The CDR3 contains 16 residues. CDR3 amino acids: CASSLESDLYTGELFF. For the CDR3, the DNA is TGCGCCAGCAGCTTGGAGTCAGATTTGTACACCGGGGAGCTGTTTTTT. Drawing the rest from reference TRBV5-1 and TRBJ2-2, the complete variable domain is KAGVTQTPRYLIKTRGQQVTLSCSPISGHRSVSWYQQTPGQGLQFLFEYFSETQRNKGNFPGRFSGRQFSNSRSEMNVSTLELGDSALYLCASSLESDLYTGELFFGEGSRLTVL.

The chain combines TRBV19 with TRBJ2-1; 12 bases line up with TRBD2. Germline-derived CDR1 and CDR2 are LNHDA and SQIVND (reference sequence). The CDR3 is made up of 16 amino acids. Unmatched junction bases numbered 8, after V lost 4 bases and J lost 7 bases. The CDR3 is CASSTPGTSGLNEQFF. In DNA form, the CDR3 reads TGTGCCAGTAGTACCCCCGGGACTAGCGGGTTGAATGAGCAGTTCTTC.

A word on this clone: This specimen includes other DNA sequences encoding the same CDR3. The chain carries TRBV11-2 and TRBJ2-1; TRBD2 might be the D (6 bases). Germline lookup yields CDR1 SGHAT and CDR2 FQNNGV. The CDR3 consists of 14 residues. Trimming shortened V by 5 bases and J by 4 bases, and 12 bases separated the two germline ends. The CDR3 DNA reads TGTGCCAGCAGCCTGGCCGGGGGATACAATGAGCAGTTCTTC. This codes for CASSLAGGYNEQFF.

The chain has TRBV7-9 and TRBJ1-2; D is possibly TRBD1 (5 bases). Germline V CDR1 and CDR2: SEHNR, FQNEAQ (reference sequence). V was shortened by 5 bases and J by 0 bases, with 13 bases between the two germline ends. The CDR3 consists of 15 residues. The CDR3 nucleotides read TGTGCCAGCAGCGCATCCGACAGAGCTAACTATGGCTACACCTTC. Translation: CASSASDRANYGYTF.

The gene calls are TRBV14 and TRBJ1-3, with D uncertain. CDR3 length: 14 amino acids. Germline V gene data show CDR1 as SGHDN and CDR2 as FVKESK. Trimming removed 1 base from V and 4 bases from J, with 8 bases in between. This chain's CDR3 is CASSQAGYGNTIYF. The CDR3 coding sequence is TGTGCCAGCAGCCAAGCTGGGTACGGAAACACCATATATTTT.

This chain connects TRBV5-4 to TRBJ2-1; TRBD1 aligns across 9 bases. Germline CDR1 SGHNT, CDR2 YYREEE (reference sequence). The V and J ends lost 1 base and 5 bases, in that order; junction bases with no gene match: 4. The length of the CDR3 is 15 residues. DNA for the CDR3: TGTGCCAGCAGCTTGTTACAGGGGGCTGACAATGAGCAGTTCTTC. It translates to CASSLLQGADNEQFF.

The chain is built from TRBV2 and TRBJ1-1; a possible D gene is TRBD1 (5 bases). The CDR3 spans 12 residues. Germline V CDR1 and CDR2: SNHLY, FYNNEI. V was pared by 7 bases and J by 7 bases, with 13 bases between. The CDR3 nucleotides are TGTGCCAGCAACGGCGGGGCCCTTGAAGCTTTCTTT. Encoded protein: CASNGGALEAFF.

The sample holds one count of this clone. The rearrangement uses TRBV5-4 and TRBJ2-1; perhaps TRBD1 as D (5 bases). CDR1 SGHNT and CDR2 YYREEE come from the germline V gene (reference sequence). CDR3 length: 14 residues. Trimming took 4 bases from V and 4 from J, leaving 12 bases between them. This CDR3 reads CASSPDDRYNEQFF. CDR3 DNA: TGTGCCAGCAGCCCTGATGACAGATACAATGAGCAGTTCTTC.

This chain links TRBV19 with TRBJ1-1; no definite D call. V was shortened by 0 bases and J by 0 bases, with 11 bases between the two germline ends. The CDR3 sequence is 16 residues long. Germline V gene data show CDR1 as LNHDA and CDR2 as SQIVND (reference sequence). CDR3 loop: CASSIDREVMNTEAFF. Written as DNA, the CDR3 is TGTGCCAGTAGTATAGATCGAGAGGTCATGAACACTGAAGCTTTCTTT.

The J gene is TRBJ2-1, the V gene TRBV7-9, with TRBD2 matching over 11 bases. The trim removed 5 bases at V and 3 bases at J, leaving 9 bases unmatched. From germline, CDR1 is SEHNR and CDR2 FQNEAQ (reference sequence). CDR3 size: 17 residues. The CDR3 loop is CASSPPGLAESYNEQFF. The CDR3 DNA follows: TGTGCCAGCAGCCCCCCGGGACTAGCGGAAAGCTACAATGAGCAGTTCTTC.

The sample holds one count of this clone. This chain uses TRBV6-5 with TRBJ1-1; D uncertain. The germline V and J ends were trimmed by 7 bases and 1 base, with 7 bases remaining between them. The CDR3 length is 12 residues. In germline, CDR1 is MNHEY, CDR2 SVGAGI. DNA for the CDR3: TGTGCCAGCACCGCAGGGAACACTGAAGCTTTCTTT. The encoded protein is CASTAGNTEAFF.

V and J are TRBV16 and TRBJ2-3; the D is unclear. CDR1 is KGHSY and CDR2 is FQNENV in the germline V gene. CDR3 size: 12 residues. Trimming took off 1 base at V and 3 bases at J, with 2 bases between the two ends. The CDR3 DNA reads TGTGCCAGCAGCCAATTAACAGATACGCAGTATTTT. Its translation: CASSQLTDTQYF.

The gene calls are TRBV21-1 and TRBJ1-2. TRBV21-1 is classified as a pseudogene. The CDR3 is made up of 11 amino acids. The CDR3 nucleotides are TGTGCCAGCAGCAAGAGAAATGGCTACACCTTC. Amino acid sequence: CASSKRNGYTF.

This rearrangement joins TRBV30 to TRBJ1-1; D possibly corresponds to TRBD1 (6 bases). This CDR3 is 13 amino acids long. Germline V gives CDR1 GTSNPN, CDR2 SVGIG (reference sequence). The V end was cut by 5 bases, the J end by 4 bases, with 14 bases between. As DNA, the CDR3 is TGTGCCTGGGGTGGTGGGGGGGCCACTGAAGCTTTCTTT. Protein product: CAWGGGGATEAFF.

The J gene is TRBJ1-1, the V gene TRBV6-5; no firm D call. The V end lost 2 bases, the J end lost 5 bases, and 12 bases lay between the germline ends. CDR3 length equals 14 residues. The germline V gene encodes CDR1 MNHEY and CDR2 SVGAGI. The CDR3 DNA follows: TGTGCCAGCAGTTACACTGAGATGGGAACTGAAGCTTTCTTT. Amino acid sequence: CASSYTEMGTEAFF.

This chain uses TRBV5-8 with TRBJ2-3, with D tentatively TRBD1 or TRBD2 (5 bases each). This CDR3 comprises 13 residues. From germline, CDR1 is SGHTS and CDR2 YDEGEE. V lost 3 bases, J lost 2 bases, and 7 bases lay in between. The CDR3 protein is CASSWDHTDTQYF. The CDR3 nucleotides are TGTGCCAGCAGCTGGGACCACACAGATACGCAGTATTTT.

For the CDR3, the DNA is TGTGCCAGCAGCCAAGGAGACAGGGCGGAAGATCAGCCCCAGCATTTT. Protein product: CASSQGDRAEDQPQHF. This chain links TRBV4-2 with TRBJ1-5; TRBD1 matches at 7 bases. Germline CDR1 is LGHNA and CDR2 is YNFKEQ. This CDR3 has 16 residues. Germline trimming cut 1 base from V and 5 bases from J; bases unmatched to any gene: 8.

This clone showed up just once. V usage is TRBV5-1 and J usage is TRBJ2-5, with 8 bases lining up with TRBD2. J was trimmed by 5 bases and V by 6 bases; bases with no gene match: 9. The CDR3 runs to 14 residues. Germline CDR1 reads SGHRS; CDR2 reads YFSETQ. The chain's CDR3 is CASTEAGVWETQYF. DNA of the CDR3: TGCGCCAGCACGGAAGCGGGAGTCTGGGAGACCCAGTACTTC.